Below are 17 T cell receptor beta chains sequenced from a single sample in a study of blood T cell repertoires in COVID-19. The protocol was immunoSEQ multiplex PCR, while the TCRdb copy is restricted to in-frame clones and leaves out a portion. The table lists approximately 50,000 clones, about 83% of them singletons. Sequenced input: peripheral blood. Receptors originate from a man aged 50-60 years with acute or convalescent COVID-19.

The chain links TRBV15 to TRBJ2-1; 10 positions agree with TRBD2. Unmatched junction bases numbered 8, after V lost 0 bases and J lost 3 bases. Germline V CDR1 and CDR2: LNHNV, YYDKDF (reference sequence). This CDR3 has 18 residues. In DNA form, the CDR3 reads TGTGCCACCAGCAGAGATTTAACTAGCGGGGTGGTCTACAATGAGCAGTTCTTC. This encodes CATSRDLTSGVVYNEQFF.

This chain links TRBV7-9 with TRBJ2-2; TRBD1 matches at 8 bases. The germline CDR1 and CDR2 sequences are SEHNR and FQNEAQ (reference sequence). V gave up 3 bases and J gave up 4 bases; unmatched junction bases: 4. The CDR3 runs to 15 residues. CDR3 residues: CASSFATGVTGELFF. CDR3 coding DNA: TGTGCCAGCAGCTTCGCGACAGGGGTCACCGGGGAGCTGTTTTTT.

V and J are TRBV6-6 and TRBJ1-1; 9 positions match TRBD1. There are 17 residues in the CDR3. Germline V gene lookup returns CDR1 MNHNY and CDR2 SVGAGI (reference sequence). V was pared by 5 bases and J by 2 bases, with 12 bases of the junction left unmatched. CDR3 amino acids: CASSPRPGQGINTEAFF. The CDR3 nucleotides read TGTGCCAGCAGTCCACGACCGGGACAGGGAATCAACACTGAAGCTTTCTTT.

The V call is TRBV7-2, the J call TRBJ1-5; weak D call: TRBD1 (5 bases). In germline, CDR1 is SGHTA, CDR2 FQGNSA. This CDR3 region has 14 residues. Trimming shortened V by 2 bases and J by 5 bases, and 10 bases separated the two germline ends. The CDR3 protein is CASSLLTGDQPQHF. In DNA, the CDR3 is TGTGCCAGCAGCTTACTTACGGGGGATCAGCCCCAGCATTTT.

This clone was observed a single time. The chain employs TRBV5-1 and TRBJ2-2, with unresolved D. Trimming removed 2 bases at V and 1 base at J, with 6 bases between. Germline values: CDR1 SGHRS, CDR2 YFSETQ. CDR3 length: 14 residues. The CDR3 DNA sequence: TGCGCCAGCAGCTTCACGGTGAACACCGGGGAGCTGTTTTTT. Protein sequence: CASSFTVNTGELFF. Supplemented by reference TRBV5-1 and TRBJ2-2, the full variable domain reads KAGVTQTPRYLIKTRGQQVTLSCSPISGHRSVSWYQQTPGQGLQFLFEYFSETQRNKGNFPGRFSGRQFSNSRSEMNVSTLELGDSALYLCASSFTVNTGELFFGEGSRLTVL.

In DNA, the CDR3 is TGCGCCAGCAGCTTGGAGGGGCGCGAACAGCCCCAGCATTTT. Translated, it gives CASSLEGREQPQHF. The V gene is TRBV5-1, the J gene TRBJ1-5; TRBD1 is a possible D gene (5 bases). This CDR3 is 14 amino acids long. The V gene's germline CDR1 is SGHRS and CDR2 YFSETQ. Trimming removed 0 bases from V and 7 bases from J, with 11 bases in between.

The gene calls are TRBV6-6 and TRBJ2-7, with 7 bases fitting TRBD2. This CDR3 comprises 14 residues. The J segment lost 7 bases and the V segment lost 6 bases, leaving 12 bases of the junction unmatched. Germline V gives CDR1 MNHNY, CDR2 SVGAGI (reference sequence). CDR3 region: CASSPGGGVGEQYF. The CDR3 DNA is TGTGCCAGCAGCCCTGGGGGGGGTGTGGGTGAGCAGTACTTC.

V gene TRBV7-9 combines with J gene TRBJ1-2; the D is unclear. Germline values: CDR1 SEHNR, CDR2 FQNEAQ (reference sequence). CDR3 length: 12 residues. Trimming took 0 bases from V and 8 from J, leaving 7 bases between them. This CDR3 reads CASSLAQAGYTF. The CDR3 nucleotides are TGTGCCAGCAGCTTAGCCCAGGCCGGCTACACCTTC. Full variable domain (outside the CDR3, taken from reference TRBV7-9 and TRBJ1-2): DTGVSQNPRHKITKRGQNVTFRCDPISEHNRLYWYRQTLGQGPEFLTYFQNEAQLEKSRLLSDRFSAERPKGSFSTLEIQRTEQGDSAMYLCASSLAQAGYTFGSGTRLTVV.

V usage is TRBV7-3 and J usage is TRBJ1-2, with TRBD1 as a possible D gene (6 bases). V was trimmed by 5 bases and J by 8 bases, leaving 21 bases between them. This CDR3 spans 15 amino acids. Germline CDR1 SGHTA, CDR2 FQGTGA. The CDR3 spells CASSPQGPSPGGYTF. The CDR3, as DNA: TGTGCCAGCAGCCCCCAGGGGCCCAGCCCCGGAGGCTACACCTTC.

The chain joins TRBV9 to TRBJ2-7, with TRBD2 identical over 11 bases. The junction had 7 bases not matched to a gene; V was cut back by 1 base and J by 4 bases. From germline, CDR1 is SGDLS and CDR2 YYNGEE. This CDR3 has 16 amino acids. CDR3 DNA: TGTGCCAGCAGCGTATCCCAGACTAGCGGGACATACGAGCAGTACTTC. It is translated as CASSVSQTSGTYEQYF. Full variable domain (remainder filled in from reference TRBV9 and TRBJ2-7): DSGVTQTPKHLITATGQRVTLRCSPRSGDLSVYWYQQSLDQGLQFLIQYYNGEERAKGNILERFSAQQFPDLHSELNLSSLELGDSALYFCASSVSQTSGTYEQYFGPGTRLTVT.

This sequence joins TRBV27 and TRBJ2-7, with TRBD2 identical over 8 bases. Germline V gene lookup returns CDR1 MNHEY and CDR2 SMNVEV (reference sequence). J lost 6 bases, V lost 2 bases, and 3 bases had no gene match. The CDR3 contains 13 residues. CDR3 sequence (DNA): TGTGCCAGCAGTTTAAGGGGACTAGGCGAGCAGTACTTC. This codes for CASSLRGLGEQYF.

The chain is built from TRBV12-3 or TRBV12-4 and TRBJ1-5; no firm D call. The CDR3 is 13 amino acids. Trimming took off 9 bases at V and 4 bases at J, with 13 bases between the two ends. This chain's CDR3 is CASAQVWNQPQHF. CDR3 sequence (DNA): TGTGCCAGTGCCCAGGTTTGGAATCAGCCCCAGCATTTT.

CDR3 coding DNA: TGTGCCAGTAGTATAGATCCCAGACAGGCCCATGGCTACACCTTC. Translation gives CASSIDPRQAHGYTF. The rearrangement joins TRBV19 to TRBJ1-2; TRBD1 might be the D (6 bases). V shed 0 bases and J shed 6 bases, with 14 bases lying between them. The CDR3 contains 15 residues. CDR1 and CDR2 (germline): LNHDA, SQIVND (reference sequence).

This chain joins TRBV19 and TRBJ2-3, with 12 bases that match TRBD2. The V gene's germline CDR1 is LNHDA and CDR2 SQIVND (reference sequence). Trimming at V came to 7 bases and at J to 3 bases, leaving 5 bases not matched to a gene. The CDR3 is made up of 15 amino acids. CDR3 DNA: TGTGCCAGTACGGTGACTAGCGGGAGAACAGATACGCAGTATTTT. It translates to CASTVTSGRTDTQYF.

This clone appeared once. This chain uses TRBV6-6 with TRBJ2-7, with TRBD1 matching over 7 bases. The CDR3 consists of 14 residues. Germline CDR1 is MNHNY and CDR2 is SVGAGI (reference sequence). The V gene end was trimmed by 3 bases and the J gene end by 0 bases; junction bases not matched to a gene: 2. This CDR3 reads CASSYGQVSYEQYF. The CDR3 coding sequence is TGTGCCAGCAGTTATGGACAGGTCTCCTACGAGCAGTACTTC.

The rearrangement links TRBV7-3 to TRBJ1-2; TRBD1 is a possible D gene (6 bases). V was cut by 8 bases and J by 7 bases, with 20 bases left in between. The germline gives CDR1 SGHTA, CDR2 FQGTGA. The CDR3 length is 14 residues. CDR3: CASGWGRGGSGYTF. The CDR3 DNA is TGTGCCAGCGGTTGGGGCAGGGGAGGGTCTGGCTACACCTTC.

The chain couples TRBV24-1 to TRBJ2-1; D is possibly TRBD2 (6 bases). V was cut by 10 bases and J by 8 bases, with 23 bases left in between. Germline V CDR1 and CDR2: KGHDR, SFDVKD. The length of the CDR3 is 15 residues. CDR3 loop: CATSATYNSGDEQFF. CDR3 nucleotides: TGTGCCACGAGCGCAACCTATAATAGCGGCGATGAGCAGTTCTTC.